A single sample is the source of the 27 T cell receptor beta chains below, sequenced in a study of T cell changes during pregnancy in multiple sclerosis. Here immunoSEQ multiplex PCR was the method, and the copy in TCRdb shows in-frame clones only, minus some. The data show about 75,000 clones, roughly 90% seen once. Sequences were derived from peripheral blood, sampled in the first trimester of pregnancy. The receptors come from a female donor in good health, enrolled as a control in a pregnancy study.

V gene TRBV28 combines with J gene TRBJ1-3; tentative D call: TRBD1 (5 bases). The CDR3 has 15 residues. Germline CDR1 is MDHEN and CDR2 is SYDVKM. V was cut by 5 bases and J by 4 bases, with 15 bases left in between. The CDR3 protein is CASSTGPPGGNTIYF. CDR3 coding DNA: TGTGCCAGCAGTACAGGCCCCCCTGGAGGAAACACCATATATTTT.

This sequence joins TRBV28 and TRBJ2-3, with a tentative D call TRBD1 (6 bases). V dropped 7 bases and J dropped 7 bases, with 24 bases sitting between them. The length of the CDR3 is 16 residues. The germline CDR1 and CDR2 sequences are MDHEN and SYDVKM. For the CDR3, the DNA is TGTGCCAGCAAGTTTGGGGAGTGGCAGGGGCGAAATACGCAGTATTTT. It is translated as CASKFGEWQGRNTQYF.

This chain connects TRBV6-5 to TRBJ1-2, with a tentative D call TRBD1 (5 bases). In germline, CDR1 is MNHEY, CDR2 SVGAGI. V lost 6 bases and J lost 3, with 11 bases in between. CDR3 length: 13 residues. CDR3 nucleotides: TGTGCCAGCAGGGCAGGGCGATACTATGGCTACACCTTC. It codes for CASRAGRYYGYTF.

V usage is TRBV9 and J usage is TRBJ2-7, with D maybe TRBD1 (5 bases). There are 12 residues in the CDR3. Per the germline V gene, CDR1 is SGDLS and CDR2 is YYNGEE. V lost 4 bases and J 4 bases, leaving 9 bases between the germline ends. CDR3 in amino acids: CASSSNRYEQYF. In DNA, the CDR3 is TGTGCCAGCAGCTCTAACAGGTACGAGCAGTACTTC.

V gene TRBV5-6 combines with J gene TRBJ2-7; 9 bases line up with TRBD2. The junction had 1 base not matched to a gene; V was cut back by 0 bases and J by 0 bases. The CDR3 contains 15 residues. CDR1 SGHDT and CDR2 YYEEEE come from the germline V gene. The CDR3 DNA follows: TGTGCCAGCAGCTTGGTTAGCGGGAGCTCCTACGAGCAGTACTTC. This encodes CASSLVSGSSYEQYF. Full variable domain (missing parts from reference TRBV5-6 and TRBJ2-7): DAGVTQSPTHLIKTRGQQVTLRCSPKSGHDTVSWYQQALGQGPQFIFQYYEEEERQRGNFPDRFSGHQFPNYSSELNVNALLLGDSALYLCASSLVSGSSYEQYFGPGTRLTVT.

This clone was seen only once. This chain joins TRBV29-1 and TRBJ2-7; 9 bases align to TRBD1. V shed 1 base and J 4 bases; nucleotides not matched to a gene: 11. The V gene's germline CDR1 is SQVTM and CDR2 ANQGSEA. The CDR3 has 16 amino acids. The DNA of the CDR3 is TGCAGCGTTGAAGTTTGGGCTGAGGGACAGGGTTACGAGCAGTACTTC. Amino acids: CSVEVWAEGQGYEQYF.

The chain carries TRBV5-1 and TRBJ2-7; unclear D gene. V lost 0 bases and J 3 bases, leaving 13 bases between the germline ends. Germline V gene lookup returns CDR1 SGHRS and CDR2 YFSETQ. The CDR3 is 15 amino acids. The CDR3 sequence is CASSLDGRSFYEQYF. DNA of the CDR3: TGCGCCAGCAGCTTGGATGGCAGATCCTTCTACGAGCAGTACTTC. The full variable domain, with the rest looked up from reference TRBV5-1 and TRBJ2-7, is KAGVTQTPRYLIKTRGQQVTLSCSPISGHRSVSWYQQTPGQGLQFLFEYFSETQRNKGNFPGRFSGRQFSNSRSEMNVSTLELGDSALYLCASSLDGRSFYEQYFGPGTRLTVT.

The V call is TRBV5-1, the J call TRBJ2-1, with D unresolved. V lost 4 bases, J lost 7 bases, and 12 bases lay in between. CDR3 size: 13 residues. Germline CDR1 and CDR2: SGHRS and YFSETQ. The CDR3 DNA sequence: TGCGCCAGCAGCCTGAACACAGAGAATGAGCAGTTCTTC. Translating gives CASSLNTENEQFF.

The sample holds one count of this clone. The V call is TRBV28, the J call TRBJ1-1, with 8 positions matching TRBD1. This CDR3 comprises 15 residues. Germline lookup yields CDR1 MDHEN and CDR2 SYDVKM. Losses at the gene ends were 3 bases for V and 1 base for J; bases not matched to a gene: 4. This chain's CDR3 is CASSFGDRRNTEAFF. Here the CDR3 DNA reads TGTGCCAGCAGTTTCGGGGACAGGCGGAACACTGAAGCTTTCTTT.

This chain joins TRBV6-6 and TRBJ1-6; weak D call: TRBD1 (6 bases). Germline V lookup: CDR1 MNHNY, CDR2 SVGAGI (reference sequence). The germline V and J ends were trimmed by 7 bases and 10 bases, with 17 bases remaining between them. The CDR3 spans 14 residues. CDR3 in DNA: TGTGCCAGCATCTCCGCGGGGGCCCAATCACCCCTCCACTTT. This encodes CASISAGAQSPLHF.

The V and J genes are TRBV7-9 and TRBJ1-4; 7 bases are shared with TRBD1. Trimming removed 4 bases from V and 3 bases from J; junction bases left unmatched: 5. The CDR3 covers 15 residues. CDR1 and CDR2 from the germline V gene are SEHNR and FQNEAQ (reference sequence). CDR3 sequence: CASSSQTGSNEKLFF. The CDR3 DNA reads TGTGCCAGCAGCTCTCAGACAGGGTCTAATGAAAAACTGTTTTTT.

The V and J genes are TRBV5-1 and TRBJ1-1; D is unclear. Trimming removed 5 bases from V and 2 bases from J, with 10 bases in between. Germline V gene lookup returns CDR1 SGHRS and CDR2 YFSETQ. CDR3 size: 13 residues. DNA for the CDR3: TGCGCCAGCAGTTGGGAGCCTAACACTGAAGCTTTCTTT. This translates into CASSWEPNTEAFF. Complete variable domain (other parts from reference TRBV5-1 and TRBJ1-1): KAGVTQTPRYLIKTRGQQVTLSCSPISGHRSVSWYQQTPGQGLQFLFEYFSETQRNKGNFPGRFSGRQFSNSRSEMNVSTLELGDSALYLCASSWEPNTEAFFGQGTRLTVV.

The chain joins TRBV18 to TRBJ2-7; 9 nucleotides align to TRBD1. With 10 bases clipped from V and 4 bases from J, the junction kept 11 bases outside the gene matches. CDR1 and CDR2 from the germline V gene are KGHSH and LQKENI. The CDR3 spans 14 residues. In DNA form, the CDR3 reads TGTGCCACCACACCGGGACAGGGAGTATACGAGCAGTACTTC. It is translated as CATTPGQGVYEQYF.

The chain recombines TRBV19 with TRBJ1-2; TRBD1 might be the D (5 bases). Deletions cut 6 bases from V and 4 bases from J, with 12 bases between. The CDR3 is 13 amino acids. CDR1 and CDR2 from the germline V gene are LNHDA and SQIVND (reference sequence). The CDR3 coding sequence is TGTGCCAGTAGGGCAGTCGGGGGCTATGGCTACACCTTC. This gives the protein CASRAVGGYGYTF. Full variable domain (remainder filled in from reference TRBV19 and TRBJ1-2): DGGITQSPKYLFRKEGQNVTLSCEQNLNHDAMYWYRQDPGQGLRLIYYSQIVNDFQKGDIAEGYSVSREKKESFPLTVTSAQKNPTAFYLCASRAVGGYGYTFGSGTRLTVV.

The chain combines TRBV29-1 with TRBJ1-2; 9 nucleotides match TRBD1. The germline gives CDR1 SQVTM, CDR2 ANQGSEA. Trimming took 7 bases from V and 4 from J; bases not matched to a gene: 7. This CDR3 has 13 amino acids. This chain's CDR3 is CSAFRTGVYGYTF. The CDR3 DNA reads TGCAGCGCCTTTCGGACAGGGGTCTATGGCTACACCTTC. Full variable domain (outside the CDR3, taken from reference TRBV29-1 and TRBJ1-2): SAVISQKPSRDICQRGTSLTIQCQVDSQVTMMFWYRQQPGQSLTLIATANQGSEATYESGFVIDKFPISRPNLTFSTLTVSNMSPEDSSIYLCSAFRTGVYGYTFGSGTRLTVV.

This chain connects TRBV27 to TRBJ2-2; D might be TRBD1 (6 bases). The CDR3 is 15 residues long. V was cut by 1 base and J by 5 bases, with 11 bases left in between. In germline, CDR1 is MNHEY, CDR2 SMNVEV (reference sequence). Here the CDR3 DNA reads TGTGCCAGCAGTTTATACAGGGCCGGGACCGGGGAGCTGTTTTTT. Amino acids: CASSLYRAGTGELFF.

The V call is TRBV30, the J call TRBJ2-3; D is uncertain. Trimming cost V 5 bases and J 1 base, with 13 bases left between them. This CDR3 is 14 amino acids long. Germline values: CDR1 GTSNPN, CDR2 SVGIG (reference sequence). In DNA, the CDR3 is TGTGCCTGGGCCGCAAACATCGGCACAGATACGCAGTATTTT. Protein sequence: CAWAANIGTDTQYF.

The chain recombines TRBV2 with TRBJ2-1; D perhaps matches TRBD2 (5 bases). Per germline, CDR1 SNHLY and CDR2 FYNNEI. The CDR3 runs to 12 residues. V was cut by 4 bases and J by 14 bases, with 15 bases left in between. The CDR3: CASSVSRDKEFF. As DNA, the CDR3 is TGTGCCAGCAGTGTTTCTCGGGATAAGGAGTTCTTC.

The chain links TRBV21-1 to TRBJ2-3; TRBD2, the table's D call, was not compared with the DNA. TRBV21-1 is classified as a pseudogene. CDR3 length equals 21 residues. CDR3 sequence: CASSKGWHSGRAIKRTDTQYF. Here the CDR3 DNA reads TGTGCCAGCAGCAAAGGATGGCATAGCGGGAGGGCAATCAAACGTACAGATACGCAGTATTTT.

The table lists this clone with a count of one. The rearrangement uses TRBV6-1 and TRBJ2-3, with 12 bases aligning to TRBD2. Germline CDR1 MNHNS, CDR2 SASEGT. The CDR3 has 17 residues. With 4 bases clipped from V and 1 base from J, the junction kept 6 bases outside the gene matches. The CDR3 is CASSVTSGSFGTDTQYF. The DNA for the CDR3 is TGTGCCAGCAGTGTGACTAGCGGGAGTTTTGGCACAGATACGCAGTATTTT.

This sequence joins TRBV5-5 and TRBJ2-2; D unresolved. The germline V gene encodes CDR1 SGHKS and CDR2 YYEKEE (reference sequence). The CDR3 runs 15 residues. V lost 0 bases and J lost 1, with 7 bases in between. The CDR3 DNA reads as TGTGCCAGCAGCTTGGCTCCCTTGAACACCGGGGAGCTGTTTTTT. It encodes CASSLAPLNTGELFF.

The chain joins TRBV29-1 to TRBJ1-2; D gene ambiguous. The V end was cut by 1 base, the J end by 5 bases, with 11 bases between. The germline V gene encodes CDR1 SQVTM and CDR2 ANQGSEA. The CDR3 totals 13 residues. CDR3 sequence: CSVEARTGYGYTF. CDR3 nucleotide sequence: TGCAGCGTTGAAGCGAGGACGGGGTATGGCTACACCTTC.

The rearrangement joins TRBV5-8 to TRBJ1-1; 10 positions agree with TRBD1. This CDR3 has 15 amino acids. Germline CDR1 and CDR2: SGHTS and YDEGEE. With 4 bases clipped from V and 4 bases from J, the junction kept 7 bases outside the gene matches. CDR3 protein: CASSTIGQGGTEAFF. In nucleotides, the CDR3 is TGTGCCAGCAGCACCATCGGACAGGGGGGCACTGAAGCTTTCTTT.

The CDR3 reads CASSRRGGFEATEAFF. The CDR3 region has the DNA TGCGCCAGCAGCCGCCGGGGGGGGTTCGAGGCCACTGAAGCTTTCTTT. This rearrangement joins TRBV5-1 to TRBJ1-1; D is possibly TRBD1 (5 bases). Trimming took off 4 bases at V and 4 bases at J, with 20 bases between the two ends. CDR3 length: 16 amino acids. The germline V gene has CDR1 SGHRS and CDR2 YFSETQ.

DNA of the CDR3: TGCGCCAGCAGCATCGGACAGGGTAACTATGGCTACACCTTC. As protein: CASSIGQGNYGYTF. J is TRBJ1-2 and V is TRBV5-1; TRBD1 aligns across 8 bases. Germline-derived CDR1 and CDR2 are SGHRS and YFSETQ. V gave up 4 bases and J gave up 1 base; unmatched junction bases: 3. The CDR3 sequence is 14 residues long.

The rearrangement uses TRBV5-1 and TRBJ1-2; no clear D gene. The CDR3 runs to 14 residues. Trimming shortened V by 0 bases and J by 7 bases, and 13 bases separated the two germline ends. Germline assignment: CDR1 SGHRS and CDR2 YFSETQ. The CDR3 reads CASSLEGPRGGYTF. CDR3 bases: TGCGCCAGCAGCTTGGAAGGGCCCCGGGGTGGCTACACCTTC. The full variable domain, rest sourced from reference TRBV5-1 and TRBJ1-2, is KAGVTQTPRYLIKTRGQQVTLSCSPISGHRSVSWYQQTPGQGLQFLFEYFSETQRNKGNFPGRFSGRQFSNSRSEMNVSTLELGDSALYLCASSLEGPRGGYTFGSGTRLTVV.

The chain couples TRBV11-3 to TRBJ1-2; tentative D call: TRBD1 (5 bases). CDR3 length equals 12 residues. Germline loops: CDR1 SGHNT, CDR2 YENEEA. V lost 4 bases and J 5 bases, leaving 8 bases between the germline ends. The CDR3 spells CASSSQGYGYTF. Written as DNA, the CDR3 is TGTGCCAGCAGCTCGCAGGGTTATGGCTACACCTTC.